The source of this TCR beta chain is a study of T cell responses to AZD1222 COVID-19 vaccine. Clones were sequenced by immunoSEQ multiplex PCR, and TCRdb holds only the in-frame ones, with some missing. The data contain about 120,000 clones, just over 85% of them singletons. The CDR3 is 16 residues long. Trimming stripped 4 bases from V and 2 bases from J, with 14 bases between. The V gene's germline CDR1 is MNHEY and CDR2 SVGAGI. Source: peripheral blood, taken on day 0 of AZD1222 vaccination. The clonotype comes from an adult in good health. The J gene is TRBJ1-4, the V gene TRBV6-5, with D perhaps matching TRBD1 (6 bases). CDR3 nucleotides: TGTGCCAGCAGTTCATACACAGGGAGGACTAATGAAAAACTGTTTTTT. This codes for CASSSYTGRTNEKLFF.